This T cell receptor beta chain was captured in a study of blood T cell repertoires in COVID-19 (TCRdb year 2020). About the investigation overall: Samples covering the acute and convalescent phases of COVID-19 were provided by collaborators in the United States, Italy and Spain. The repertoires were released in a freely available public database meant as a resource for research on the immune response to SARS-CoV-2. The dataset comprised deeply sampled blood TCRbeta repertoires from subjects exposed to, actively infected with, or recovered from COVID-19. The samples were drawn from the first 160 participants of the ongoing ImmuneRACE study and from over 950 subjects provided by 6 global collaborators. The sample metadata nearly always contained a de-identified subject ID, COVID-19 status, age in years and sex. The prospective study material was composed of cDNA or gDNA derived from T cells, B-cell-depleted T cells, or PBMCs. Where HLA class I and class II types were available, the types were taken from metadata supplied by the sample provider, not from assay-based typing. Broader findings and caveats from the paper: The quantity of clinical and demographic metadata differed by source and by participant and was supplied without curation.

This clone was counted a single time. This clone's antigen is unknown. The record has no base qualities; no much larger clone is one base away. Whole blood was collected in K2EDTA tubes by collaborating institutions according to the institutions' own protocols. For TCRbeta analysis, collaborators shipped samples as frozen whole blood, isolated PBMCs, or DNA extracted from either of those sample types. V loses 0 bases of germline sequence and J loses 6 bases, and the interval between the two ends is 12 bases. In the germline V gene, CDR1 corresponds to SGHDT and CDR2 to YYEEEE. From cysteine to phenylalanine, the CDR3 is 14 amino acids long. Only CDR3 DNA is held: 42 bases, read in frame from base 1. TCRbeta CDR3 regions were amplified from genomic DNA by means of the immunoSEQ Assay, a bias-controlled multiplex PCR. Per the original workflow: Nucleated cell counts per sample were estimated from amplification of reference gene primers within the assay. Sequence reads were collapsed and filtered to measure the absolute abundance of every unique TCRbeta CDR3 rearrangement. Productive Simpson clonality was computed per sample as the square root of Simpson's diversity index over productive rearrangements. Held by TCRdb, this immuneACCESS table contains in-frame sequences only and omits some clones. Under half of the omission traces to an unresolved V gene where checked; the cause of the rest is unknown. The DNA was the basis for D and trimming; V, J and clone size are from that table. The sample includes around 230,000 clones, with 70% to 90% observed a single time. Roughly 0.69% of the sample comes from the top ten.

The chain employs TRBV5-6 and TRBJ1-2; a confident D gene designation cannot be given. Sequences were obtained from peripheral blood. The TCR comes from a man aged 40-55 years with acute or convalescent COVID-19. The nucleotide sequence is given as TGTGCCAGCAGCTTGGGAGCTTATGAGGATGGCTACACCTTC. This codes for CASSLGAYEDGYTF.